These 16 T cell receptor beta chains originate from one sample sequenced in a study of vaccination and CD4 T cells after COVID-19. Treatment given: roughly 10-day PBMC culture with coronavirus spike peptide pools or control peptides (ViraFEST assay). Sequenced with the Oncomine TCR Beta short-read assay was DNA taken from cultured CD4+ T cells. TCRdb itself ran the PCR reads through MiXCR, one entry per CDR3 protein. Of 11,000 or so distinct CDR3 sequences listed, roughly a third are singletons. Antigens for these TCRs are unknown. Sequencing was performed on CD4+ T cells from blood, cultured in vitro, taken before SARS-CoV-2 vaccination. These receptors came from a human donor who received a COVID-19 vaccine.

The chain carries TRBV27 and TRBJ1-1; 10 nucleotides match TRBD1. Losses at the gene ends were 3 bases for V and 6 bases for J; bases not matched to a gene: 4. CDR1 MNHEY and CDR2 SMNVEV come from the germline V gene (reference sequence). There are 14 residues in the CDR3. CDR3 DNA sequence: TGTGCCAGCAGTTTCCGGGACAGGGGATCTGAAGCTTTCTTT. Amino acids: CASSFRDRGSEAFF.

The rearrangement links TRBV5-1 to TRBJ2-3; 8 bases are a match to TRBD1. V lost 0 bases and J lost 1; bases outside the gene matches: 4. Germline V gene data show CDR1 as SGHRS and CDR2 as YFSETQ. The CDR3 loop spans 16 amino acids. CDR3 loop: CASSLAGTGRTDTQYF. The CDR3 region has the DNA TGCGCCAGCAGCTTGGCCGGGACAGGACGCACAGATACGCAGTATTTT.

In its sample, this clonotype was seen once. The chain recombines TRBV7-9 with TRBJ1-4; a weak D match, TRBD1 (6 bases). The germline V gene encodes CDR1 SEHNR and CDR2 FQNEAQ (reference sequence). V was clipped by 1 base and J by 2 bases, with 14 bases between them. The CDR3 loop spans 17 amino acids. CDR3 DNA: TGTGCCAGCAGCTTAGGAAGTACAGGGTGGACTAATGAAAAACTGTTTTTT. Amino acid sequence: CASSLGSTGWTNEKLFF.

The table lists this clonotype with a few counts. CDR3: CATSASGNAAKNIQYF. The DNA of the CDR3 is TGTGCCACCAGTGCGAGCGGGAATGCAGCCAAAAACATTCAGTACTTC. V usage is TRBV24-1 and J usage is TRBJ2-4; 7 positions match TRBD2. The germline gives CDR1 KGHDR, CDR2 SFDVKD. This CDR3 has 16 residues. V dropped 5 bases and J dropped 0; count of bases not matched to a gene: 6.

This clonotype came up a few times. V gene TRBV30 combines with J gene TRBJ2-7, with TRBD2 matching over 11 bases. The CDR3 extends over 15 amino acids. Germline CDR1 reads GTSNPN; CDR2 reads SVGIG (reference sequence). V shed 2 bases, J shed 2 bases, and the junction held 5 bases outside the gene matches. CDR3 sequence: CAWSWNSGGAYEQYF. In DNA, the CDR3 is TGTGCCTGGAGTTGGAATAGCGGGGGGGCCTACGAGCAGTACTTC.

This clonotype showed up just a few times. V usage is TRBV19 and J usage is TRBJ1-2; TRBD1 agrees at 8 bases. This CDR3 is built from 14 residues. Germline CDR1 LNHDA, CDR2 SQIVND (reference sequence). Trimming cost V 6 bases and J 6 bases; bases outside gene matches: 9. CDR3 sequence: CASRFGQGVDGYTF. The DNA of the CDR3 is TGTGCCAGTAGGTTCGGACAGGGTGTCGATGGCTACACCTTC.

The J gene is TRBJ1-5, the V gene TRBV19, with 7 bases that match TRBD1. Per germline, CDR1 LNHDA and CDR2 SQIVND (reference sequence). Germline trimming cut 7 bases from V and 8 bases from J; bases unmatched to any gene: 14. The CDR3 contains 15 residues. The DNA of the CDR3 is TGTGCCAGTAACCCGAGGGACAGTCCCTATGAGCCCCAGCATTTT. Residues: CASNPRDSPYEPQHF.

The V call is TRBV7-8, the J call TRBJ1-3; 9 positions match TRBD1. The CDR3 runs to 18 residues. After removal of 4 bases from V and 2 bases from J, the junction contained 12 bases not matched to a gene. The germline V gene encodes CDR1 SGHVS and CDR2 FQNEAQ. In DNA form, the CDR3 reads TGTGCCAGCAGCTCCAACACAGATAGGGACAGGGCTGGAAACACCATATATTTT. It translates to CASSSNTDRDRAGNTIYF.

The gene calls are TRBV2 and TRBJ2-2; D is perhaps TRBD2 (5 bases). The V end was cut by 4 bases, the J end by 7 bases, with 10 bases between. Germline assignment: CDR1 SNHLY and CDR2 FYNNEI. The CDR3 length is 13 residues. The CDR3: CASSVRASGELFF. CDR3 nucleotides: TGTGCCAGCAGTGTGCGGGCGAGCGGGGAGCTGTTTTTT.

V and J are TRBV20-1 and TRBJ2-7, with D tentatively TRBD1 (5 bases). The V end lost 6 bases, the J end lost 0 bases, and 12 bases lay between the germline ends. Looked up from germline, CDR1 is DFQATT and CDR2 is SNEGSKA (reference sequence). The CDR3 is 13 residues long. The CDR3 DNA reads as TGCAGTGCGGGGCGTGGCTCCTCCTACGAGCAGTACTTC. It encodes CSAGRGSSYEQYF.

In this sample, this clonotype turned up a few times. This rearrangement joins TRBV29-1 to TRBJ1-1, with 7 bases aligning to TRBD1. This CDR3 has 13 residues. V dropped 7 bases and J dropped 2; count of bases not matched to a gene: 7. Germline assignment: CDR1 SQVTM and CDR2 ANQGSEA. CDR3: CSAQGQINTEAFF. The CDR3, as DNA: TGCAGCGCCCAGGGACAGATTAACACTGAAGCTTTCTTT.

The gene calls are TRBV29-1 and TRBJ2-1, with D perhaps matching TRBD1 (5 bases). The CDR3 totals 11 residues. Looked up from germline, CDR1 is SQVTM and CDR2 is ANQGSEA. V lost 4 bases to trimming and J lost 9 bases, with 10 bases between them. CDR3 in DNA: TGCAGCGTTGGGATTCAGGGTGAGCAGTTCTTC. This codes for CSVGIQGEQFF.

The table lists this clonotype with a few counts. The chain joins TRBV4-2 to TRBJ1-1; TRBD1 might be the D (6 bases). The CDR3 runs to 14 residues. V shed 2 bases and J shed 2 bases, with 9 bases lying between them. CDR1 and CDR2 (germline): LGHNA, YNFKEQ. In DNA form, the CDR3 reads TGTGCCAGCAGCCAACAGGGGACTAACACTGAAGCTTTCTTT. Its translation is CASSQQGTNTEAFF.

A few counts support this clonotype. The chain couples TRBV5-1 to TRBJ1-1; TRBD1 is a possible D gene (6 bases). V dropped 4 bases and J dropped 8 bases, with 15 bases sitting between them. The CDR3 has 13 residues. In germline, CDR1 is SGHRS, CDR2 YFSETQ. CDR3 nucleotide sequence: TGCGCCAGCAGCCCGGACAGAAATAAAGAAGCTTTCTTT. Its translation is CASSPDRNKEAFF.

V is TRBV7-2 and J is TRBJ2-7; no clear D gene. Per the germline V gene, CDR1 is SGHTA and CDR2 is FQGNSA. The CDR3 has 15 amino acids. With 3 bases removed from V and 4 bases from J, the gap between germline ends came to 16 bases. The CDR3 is CASSLVQLSVYEQYF. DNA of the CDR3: TGTGCCAGCAGCTTGGTCCAATTGTCGGTATACGAGCAGTACTTC.

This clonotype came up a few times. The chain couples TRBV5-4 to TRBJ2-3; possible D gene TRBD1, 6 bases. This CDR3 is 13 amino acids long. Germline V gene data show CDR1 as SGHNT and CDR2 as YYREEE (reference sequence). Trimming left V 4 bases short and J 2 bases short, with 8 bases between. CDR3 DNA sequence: TGTGCCAGCAGCCTGGGGGCCACAGATACGCAGTATTTT. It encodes CASSLGATDTQYF.